The 28 T cell receptor beta chains listed next were all sequenced from one sample in a study of shared clonotypes between healthy human individuals. Here immunoSEQ multiplex PCR was the method, and the copy in TCRdb shows in-frame clones only, minus some. The table has around 700,000 clones, around three quarters seen once. Sequencing was done on a sample of memory CD4+ T cells sorted from blood. Stated subset: CD45RA-negative fraction. The receptor set was obtained from a woman aged 25 to 39 in good health.

V usage is TRBV7-9 and J usage is TRBJ2-5, with 12 bases identical to TRBD2. The CDR3 loop spans 16 amino acids. CDR1 is SEHNR, CDR2 FQNEAQ, per germline (reference sequence). The V gene end was trimmed by 5 bases and the J gene end by 1 base; junction bases not matched to a gene: 5. This CDR3 is CASSPRTSGIQETQYF. The CDR3, as DNA: TGTGCCAGCAGCCCCCGGACTAGCGGGATCCAAGAGACCCAGTACTTC.

The rearrangement links TRBV14 to TRBJ1-1; a possible D gene is TRBD1 (5 bases). Trimming took 0 bases from V and 6 from J, leaving 17 bases between them. Germline values: CDR1 SGHDN, CDR2 FVKESK. The CDR3 loop spans 16 amino acids. The CDR3 region has the DNA TGTGCCAGCAGCCAAGAACCCGGGGGGGTTGGCCCTGAAGCTTTCTTT. Translated, it gives CASSQEPGGVGPEAFF. Full variable domain (rest looked up from reference TRBV14 and TRBJ1-1): EAGVTQFPSHSVIEKGQTVTLRCDPISGHDNLYWYRRVMGKEIKFLLHFVKESKQDESGMPNNRFLAERTGGTYSTLKVQPAELEDSGVYFCASSQEPGGVGPEAFFGQGTRLTVV.

This clone was recorded a few times. The chain employs TRBV10-1 and TRBJ1-1; no clear D. The length of the CDR3 is 13 residues. Per the germline V gene, CDR1 is WNHNN and CDR2 is SYGVQD (reference sequence). V lost 4 bases and J 3 bases, leaving 9 bases between the germline ends. The CDR3 protein is CASSVATDTEAFF. The CDR3 bases are TGCGCCAGCAGTGTCGCGACGGACACTGAAGCTTTCTTT.

This rearrangement joins TRBV19 to TRBJ1-5; no clear D. Trimming removed 7 bases from V and 4 bases from J, with 8 bases in between. Per the germline V gene, CDR1 is LNHDA and CDR2 is SQIVND (reference sequence). The CDR3 contains 12 residues. CDR3 amino acids: CASNQLNQPQHF. The DNA for the CDR3 is TGTGCCAGTAACCAGTTAAATCAGCCCCAGCATTTT.

A remark on this clone: Other nucleotide sequences in the sample specify the same CDR3. The rearrangement links TRBV5-1 to TRBJ2-1; TRBD2 agrees at 12 bases. Germline V gene sequence: CDR1 SGHRS, CDR2 YFSETQ. CDR3 length: 14 amino acids. Germline trimming cut 5 bases from V and 7 bases from J; bases unmatched to any gene: 4. DNA of the CDR3: TGCGCCAGCAGTCCCGGGACTAGCGGGAATGAGCAGTTCTTC. It specifies CASSPGTSGNEQFF.

This clone has only one observation. The chain links TRBV5-1 to TRBJ1-1; 10 nucleotides match TRBD1. V shed 4 bases, J shed 5 bases, and the junction held 8 bases outside the gene matches. This CDR3 has 15 residues. Germline assignment: CDR1 SGHRS and CDR2 YFSETQ. The CDR3 protein is CASSVRQGARTEAFF. The CDR3 DNA is TGCGCCAGCAGCGTTCGACAGGGGGCGCGTACTGAAGCTTTCTTT. Filled out from reference TRBV5-1 and TRBJ1-1, the complete variable domain reads KAGVTQTPRYLIKTRGQQVTLSCSPISGHRSVSWYQQTPGQGLQFLFEYFSETQRNKGNFPGRFSGRQFSNSRSEMNVSTLELGDSALYLCASSVRQGARTEAFFGQGTRLTVV.

The rearrangement links TRBV7-2 to TRBJ1-5; D is possibly TRBD1 (6 bases). Germline V gene sequence: CDR1 SGHTA, CDR2 FQGNSA. The V and J ends lost 3 bases and 4 bases respectively, with 13 bases between them. The CDR3 has 15 residues. This CDR3 is CASSFGGASNQPQHF. The CDR3 DNA is TGTGCCAGCAGCTTTGGGGGGGCTAGTAATCAGCCCCAGCATTTT.

The V gene is TRBV7-2, the J gene TRBJ2-3, with D perhaps matching TRBD2 (5 bases). Trimming removed 2 bases at V and 1 base at J, with 13 bases between. The CDR3 covers 16 residues. Per the germline V gene, CDR1 is SGHTA and CDR2 is FQGNSA. The CDR3 here is CASSLTPLSGTDTQYF. The CDR3 coding sequence is TGTGCCAGCAGCTTAACGCCGCTTAGCGGCACAGATACGCAGTATTTT.

This chain connects TRBV27 to TRBJ2-5, with 15 bases fitting TRBD2. The germline gives CDR1 MNHEY, CDR2 SMNVEV (reference sequence). This CDR3 has 18 residues. The V gene end was trimmed by 5 bases and the J gene end by 2 bases; junction bases not matched to a gene: 9. This chain's CDR3 is CASSEGTGLAGGQETQYF. The CDR3 coding sequence is TGTGCCAGCAGTGAGGGGACCGGACTAGCGGGAGGGCAAGAGACCCAGTACTTC.

This clone was observed a single time. The chain combines TRBV27 with TRBJ1-2, with D tentatively TRBD1 (5 bases). Germline V lookup: CDR1 MNHEY, CDR2 SMNVEV (reference sequence). V was cut by 2 bases and J by 6 bases, with 10 bases left in between. This CDR3 is 13 amino acids long. The CDR3 DNA follows: TGTGCCAGCAGTTTAAAGGGGCCTAATGGCTACACCTTC. It yields the protein CASSLKGPNGYTF.

This clone was seen many times. The J gene is TRBJ2-2, the V gene TRBV10-3; 8 nucleotides align to TRBD2. In germline, CDR1 is ENHRY, CDR2 SYGVKD. J gave up 2 bases and V 0 bases, and 5 bases lay outside the gene matches. This CDR3 is built from 17 residues. This CDR3 is CAISESLAGYNTGELFF. CDR3 sequence (DNA): TGTGCCATCAGTGAGTCCTTAGCGGGGTATAACACCGGGGAGCTGTTTTTT.

This clone was counted only a few times. V is TRBV28 and J is TRBJ1-5; a weak D match, TRBD1 (6 bases). This CDR3 comprises 13 residues. V lost 5 bases and J lost 4, with 9 bases in between. Per germline, CDR1 MDHEN and CDR2 SYDVKM. The CDR3 region is CASSTGSNQPQHF. The CDR3 bases are TGTGCCAGCAGTACAGGGTCAAATCAGCCCCAGCATTTT. Full variable domain (missing parts from reference TRBV28 and TRBJ1-5): DVKVTQSSRYLVKRTGEKVFLECVQDMDHENMFWYRQDPGLGLRLIYFSYDVKMKEKGDIPEGYSVSREKKERFSLILESASTNQTSMYLCASSTGSNQPQHFGDGTRLSIL.

The chain is built from TRBV11-2 and TRBJ2-2, with D unresolved. This CDR3 comprises 15 residues. V shed 0 bases and J shed 4 bases, with 9 bases lying between them. The germline gives CDR1 SGHAT, CDR2 FQNNGV. The CDR3 DNA sequence: TGTGCCAGCAGCTTAGATCGGACGCCCACCGGGGAGCTGTTTTTT. Translated: CASSLDRTPTGELFF.

V and J are TRBV5-1 and TRBJ2-5, with 8 bases that match TRBD1. The CDR3 is 14 residues long. The ends lost 7 bases at V and 0 bases at J; junction bases unmatched: 5. Germline CDR1 reads SGHRS; CDR2 reads YFSETQ. In DNA form, the CDR3 reads TGCGCCAGCTCGAGGACAGGGAACCAAGAGACCCAGTACTTC. Protein product: CASSRTGNQETQYF.

The chain links TRBV5-1 to TRBJ2-2, with 14 bases fitting TRBD2. With 7 bases clipped from V and 4 bases from J, the junction kept 9 bases outside the gene matches. Germline V gene data show CDR1 as SGHRS and CDR2 as YFSETQ. The CDR3 covers 17 residues. CDR3 nucleotide sequence: TGCGCCAGCTTGGGAGGACTAGCGGGAGGAGGCACCGGGGAGCTGTTTTTT. Its protein is CASLGGLAGGGTGELFF. The whole variable domain, filled in from reference TRBV5-1 and TRBJ2-2, reads KAGVTQTPRYLIKTRGQQVTLSCSPISGHRSVSWYQQTPGQGLQFLFEYFSETQRNKGNFPGRFSGRQFSNSRSEMNVSTLELGDSALYLCASLGGLAGGGTGELFFGEGSRLTVL.

The rearrangement links TRBV5-1 to TRBJ2-2, with 9 positions matching TRBD2. V was clipped by 1 base and J by 5 bases; unmatched bases: 6. CDR1 and CDR2 from the germline V gene are SGHRS and YFSETQ. The CDR3 spans 16 residues. The CDR3 DNA reads as TGCGCCAGCAGCTTGTTAGCGGGGGCGAGTACCGGGGAGCTGTTTTTT. It is translated as CASSLLAGASTGELFF.

This sequence joins TRBV28 and TRBJ1-2; 8 nucleotides align to TRBD1. This CDR3 has 16 residues. Germline V lookup: CDR1 MDHEN, CDR2 SYDVKM. Unmatched junction bases numbered 17, after V lost 7 bases and J lost 7 bases. CDR3: CASTLSRVRGLSGYTF. CDR3 nucleotides: TGTGCCAGCACCCTGAGCCGGGTCAGGGGGCTTAGTGGCTACACCTTC.

Of note for this clone: This same CDR3 is encoded by further DNA sequences in the sample. V usage is TRBV4-1 and J usage is TRBJ1-1; D perhaps matches TRBD1 (5 bases). Trimming stripped 8 bases from V and 2 bases from J, with 15 bases between. The CDR3 extends over 14 amino acids. Germline-derived CDR1 and CDR2 are MGHRA and YSYEKL. The CDR3 is CASRGLLRNTEAFF. The CDR3 DNA reads as TGCGCCAGCCGGGGCCTGTTGAGAAACACTGAAGCTTTCTTT.

This rearrangement joins TRBV11-2 to TRBJ2-1, with 9 nucleotides matching TRBD2. V lost 5 bases and J lost 1; bases outside the gene matches: 9. CDR3 length: 17 residues. Germline V gives CDR1 SGHAT, CDR2 FQNNGV. The CDR3 reads CASSARLAGKSYNEQFF. The CDR3 region has the DNA TGTGCCAGCAGCGCCAGGCTAGCGGGAAAGTCCTACAATGAGCAGTTCTTC.

V is TRBV28 and J is TRBJ2-1, with D tentatively TRBD1 (6 bases). Trimming cost V 1 base and J 6 bases, with 13 bases left between them. Germline CDR1 MDHEN, CDR2 SYDVKM. The CDR3 sequence is 15 residues long. In DNA form, the CDR3 reads TGTGCCAGCAGTTTATCAGTCAGGGGCCTCAATGAGCAGTTCTTC. Translated: CASSLSVRGLNEQFF.

The chain recombines TRBV5-1 with TRBJ2-6, with 8 bases matching TRBD1. V lost 4 bases and J lost 0; bases outside the gene matches: 12. The germline gives CDR1 SGHRS, CDR2 YFSETQ. The length of the CDR3 is 19 residues. CDR3 DNA: TGCGCCAGCAGCAAAACGGGACAGGCGAAGTACTCTGGGGCCAACGTCCTGACTTTC. Amino acids: CASSKTGQAKYSGANVLTF.

V is TRBV2 and J is TRBJ2-7; 9 bases are shared with TRBD1. The CDR3 is 15 residues long. The V segment lost 2 bases and the J segment 2 bases; nucleotides outside the gene matches: 4. CDR1 and CDR2 from the germline V gene are SNHLY and FYNNEI. The CDR3 here is CASSEQGQGPYEQYF. CDR3 nucleotide sequence: TGTGCCAGCAGTGAACAGGGACAGGGTCCCTACGAGCAGTACTTC.

V and J are TRBV5-1 and TRBJ2-1; 8 positions agree with TRBD2. The germline CDR1 and CDR2 sequences are SGHRS and YFSETQ. The CDR3 contains 17 residues. V dropped 1 base and J dropped 4; count of bases not matched to a gene: 10. The CDR3, as DNA: TGCGCCAGCAGCTTGACCATGAATAGCGGGATTTACAATGAGCAGTTCTTC. Protein sequence: CASSLTMNSGIYNEQFF.

V gene TRBV15 combines with J gene TRBJ2-7; 15 positions agree with TRBD2. The germline CDR1 and CDR2 sequences are LNHNV and YYDKDF (reference sequence). Trimming cost V 1 base and J 4 bases; bases outside gene matches: 2. The CDR3 spans 16 residues. This CDR3 reads CATSRAGTSGRYEQYF. The DNA for the CDR3 is TGTGCCACCAGCAGAGCTGGGACTAGCGGGAGGTACGAGCAGTACTTC.

The chain has TRBV28 and TRBJ1-5; no clear D. Deletions cut 5 bases from V and 6 bases from J, with 14 bases between. Germline CDR1 reads MDHEN; CDR2 reads SYDVKM. This CDR3 is built from 14 residues. CDR3 in amino acids: CASSTPTSSQPQHF. Here the CDR3 DNA reads TGTGCCAGCAGTACCCCGACAAGCTCTCAGCCCCAGCATTTT.

Regarding this clone: With a much larger clone just one base away, this may be a read error. This chain links TRBV27 with TRBJ2-7; TRBD2 agrees at 12 bases. Trimming took 6 bases from V and 2 from J; bases not matched to a gene: 5. Looked up from germline, CDR1 is MNHEY and CDR2 is SMNVEV (reference sequence). CDR3 length equals 15 residues. Here the CDR3 DNA reads TGTGCCAGCAGCAAAGGACTAGCGGGGACCTACGAGCAGTACTTC. Translation gives CASSKGLAGTYEQYF.

This sequence joins TRBV7-9 and TRBJ2-1; D tentatively reads TRBD1 or TRBD2 (5 bases each). The germline V gene encodes CDR1 SEHNR and CDR2 FQNEAQ (reference sequence). V dropped 7 bases and J dropped 7 bases, with 23 bases sitting between them. This CDR3 comprises 16 residues. The CDR3 reads CASTSGNKNWGNEQFF. CDR3 sequence (DNA): TGTGCCAGCACCAGCGGTAATAAGAACTGGGGGAATGAGCAGTTCTTC.

V and J are TRBV15 and TRBJ2-3; possible D gene TRBD2, 5 bases. The CDR3 is 15 amino acids. CDR1 and CDR2 (germline): LNHNV, YYDKDF (reference sequence). The V gene lost 1 base and the J gene lost 4 bases, with 12 bases spanning the gap. This chain's CDR3 is CATSRADLRADTQYF. For the CDR3, the DNA is TGTGCCACCAGCAGAGCCGACCTGCGGGCAGATACGCAGTATTTT.